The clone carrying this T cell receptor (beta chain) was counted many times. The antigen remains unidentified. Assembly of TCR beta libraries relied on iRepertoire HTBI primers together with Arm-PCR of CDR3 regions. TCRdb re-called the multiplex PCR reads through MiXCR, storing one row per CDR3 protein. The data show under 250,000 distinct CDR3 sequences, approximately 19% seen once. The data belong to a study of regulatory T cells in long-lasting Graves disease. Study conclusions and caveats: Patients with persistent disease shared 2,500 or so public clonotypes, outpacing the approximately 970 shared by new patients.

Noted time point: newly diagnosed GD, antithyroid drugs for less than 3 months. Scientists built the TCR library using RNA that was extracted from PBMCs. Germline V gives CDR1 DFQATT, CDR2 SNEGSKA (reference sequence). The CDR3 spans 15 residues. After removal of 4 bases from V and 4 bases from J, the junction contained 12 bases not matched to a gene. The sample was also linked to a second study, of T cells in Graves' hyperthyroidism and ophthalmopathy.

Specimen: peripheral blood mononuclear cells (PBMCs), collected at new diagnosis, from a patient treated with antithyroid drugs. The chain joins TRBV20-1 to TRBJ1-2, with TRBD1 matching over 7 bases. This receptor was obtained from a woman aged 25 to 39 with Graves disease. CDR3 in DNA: TGCAGTGCTAAAGAATTGGGGGACAGCTCCTATGGCTACACCTTC. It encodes CSAKELGDSSYGYTF.